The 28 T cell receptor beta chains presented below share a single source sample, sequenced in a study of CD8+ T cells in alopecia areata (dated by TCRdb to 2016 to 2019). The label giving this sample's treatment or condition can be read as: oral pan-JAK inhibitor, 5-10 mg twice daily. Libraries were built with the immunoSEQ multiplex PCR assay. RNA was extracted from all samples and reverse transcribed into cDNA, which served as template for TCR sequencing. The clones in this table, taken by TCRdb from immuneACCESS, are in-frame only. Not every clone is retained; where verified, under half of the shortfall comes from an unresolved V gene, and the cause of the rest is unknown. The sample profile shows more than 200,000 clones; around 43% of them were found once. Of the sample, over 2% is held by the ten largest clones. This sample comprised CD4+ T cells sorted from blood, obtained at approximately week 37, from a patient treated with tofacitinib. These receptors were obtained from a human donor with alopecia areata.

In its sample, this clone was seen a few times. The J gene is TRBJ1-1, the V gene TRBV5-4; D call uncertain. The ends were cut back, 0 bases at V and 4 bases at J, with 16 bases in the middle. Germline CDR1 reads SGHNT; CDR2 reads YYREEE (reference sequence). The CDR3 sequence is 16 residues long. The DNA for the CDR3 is TGTGCCAGCAGCTTGGAGCAGGTGGTCGCTACCACTGAAGCTTTCTTT. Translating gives CASSLEQVVATTEAFF.

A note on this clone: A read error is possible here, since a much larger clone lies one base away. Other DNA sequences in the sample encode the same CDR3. The CDR3 here is CASSLSGANVLTF. The CDR3 DNA reads as TGTGCCAGCAGCCTCTCTGGGGCCAACGTCCTGACTTTC. The chain links TRBV25-1 to TRBJ2-6; no definite D call. The germline V gene encodes CDR1 MGHDK and CDR2 SYGVNS. The V gene lost 6 bases and the J gene lost 0 bases, with 3 bases spanning the gap. The CDR3 length is 13 residues. Complete variable domain (other parts from reference TRBV25-1 and TRBJ2-6): EADIYQTPRYLVIGTGKKITLECSQTMGHDKMYWYQQDPGMELHLIHYSYGVNSTEKGDLSSESTVSRIRTEHFPLTLESARPSHTSQYLCASSLSGANVLTFGAGSRLTVL.

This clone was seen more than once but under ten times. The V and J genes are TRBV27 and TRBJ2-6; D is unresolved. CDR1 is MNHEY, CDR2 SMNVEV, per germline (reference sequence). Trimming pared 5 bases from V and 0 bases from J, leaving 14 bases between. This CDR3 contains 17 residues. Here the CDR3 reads CASSPVSWGSGANVLTF. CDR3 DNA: TGTGCCAGCAGTCCTGTATCATGGGGCTCTGGGGCCAACGTCCTGACTTTC. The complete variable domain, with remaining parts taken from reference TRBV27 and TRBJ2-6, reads EAQVTQNPRYLITVTGKKLTVTCSQNMNHEYMSWYRQDPGLGLRQIYYSMNVEVTDKGDVPEGYKVSRKEKRNFPLILESPSPNQTSLYFCASSPVSWGSGANVLTFGAGSRLTVL.

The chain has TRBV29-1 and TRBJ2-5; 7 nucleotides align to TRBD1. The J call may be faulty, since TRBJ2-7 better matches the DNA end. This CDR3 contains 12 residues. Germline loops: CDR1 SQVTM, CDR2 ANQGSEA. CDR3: CSVTGSRYEQYF. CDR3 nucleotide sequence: TGCAGCGTGACAGGGAGCCGGTACGAGCAGTACTTC.

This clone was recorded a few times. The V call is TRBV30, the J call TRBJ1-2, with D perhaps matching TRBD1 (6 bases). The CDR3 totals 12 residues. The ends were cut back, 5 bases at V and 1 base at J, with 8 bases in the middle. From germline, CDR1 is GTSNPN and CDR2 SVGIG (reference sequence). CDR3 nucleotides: TGTGCCTGGGGACAGTTTAACTATGGCTACACCTTC. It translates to CAWGQFNYGYTF. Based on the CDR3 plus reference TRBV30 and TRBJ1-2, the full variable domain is SQTIHQWPATLVQPVGSPLSLECTVEGTSNPNLYWYRQAAGRGLQLLFYSVGIGQISSEVPQNLSASRPQDRQFILSSKKLLLSDSGFYLCAWGQFNYGYTFGSGTRLTVV.

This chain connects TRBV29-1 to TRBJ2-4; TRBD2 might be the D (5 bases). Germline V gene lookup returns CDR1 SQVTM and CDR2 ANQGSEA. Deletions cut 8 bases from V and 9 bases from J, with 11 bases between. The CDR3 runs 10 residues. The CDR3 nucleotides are TGCAGCATCGGGAATCCCATTCAGTACTTC. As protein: CSIGNPIQYF.

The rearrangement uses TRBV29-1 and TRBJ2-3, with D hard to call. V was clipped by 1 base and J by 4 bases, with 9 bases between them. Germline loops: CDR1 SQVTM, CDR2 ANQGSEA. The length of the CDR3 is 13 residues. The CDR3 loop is CSVEASAPDTQYF. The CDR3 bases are TGCAGCGTTGAAGCCAGCGCCCCAGATACGCAGTATTTT.

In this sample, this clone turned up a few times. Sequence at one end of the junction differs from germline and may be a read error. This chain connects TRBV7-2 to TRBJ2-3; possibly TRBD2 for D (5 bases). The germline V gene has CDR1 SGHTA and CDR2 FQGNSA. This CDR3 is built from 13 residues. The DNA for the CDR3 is TGTGCCACCACCCCTCCTAGCACCGATACGCAGTATTTT. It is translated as CATTPPSTDTQYF.

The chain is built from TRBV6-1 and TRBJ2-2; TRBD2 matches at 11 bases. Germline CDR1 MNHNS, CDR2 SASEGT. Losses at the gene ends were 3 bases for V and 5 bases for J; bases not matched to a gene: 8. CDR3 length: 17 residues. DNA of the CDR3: TGTGCCAGCAGTGATAGCGGGAGGGCCCGAGGGACCGGGGAGCTGTTTTTT. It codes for CASSDSGRARGTGELFF.

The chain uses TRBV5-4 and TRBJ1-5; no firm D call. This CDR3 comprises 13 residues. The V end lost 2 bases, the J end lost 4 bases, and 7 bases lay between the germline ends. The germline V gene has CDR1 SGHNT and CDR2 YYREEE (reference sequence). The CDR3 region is CASSLGPNQPQHF. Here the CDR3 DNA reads TGTGCCAGCAGCTTAGGACCAAATCAGCCCCAGCATTTT.

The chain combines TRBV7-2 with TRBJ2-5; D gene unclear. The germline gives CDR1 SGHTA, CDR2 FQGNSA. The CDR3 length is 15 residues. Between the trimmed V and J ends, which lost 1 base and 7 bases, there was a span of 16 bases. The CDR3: CASSLVEAPKGTQYF. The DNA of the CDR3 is TGTGCCAGCAGCTTAGTTGAGGCCCCCAAAGGGACCCAGTACTTC.

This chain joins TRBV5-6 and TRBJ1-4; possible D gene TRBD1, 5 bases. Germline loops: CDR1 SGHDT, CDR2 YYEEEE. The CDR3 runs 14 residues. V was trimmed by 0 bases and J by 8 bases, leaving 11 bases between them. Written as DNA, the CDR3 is TGTGCCAGCAGCTTGGGCATCCGGGGGGAAAAACTGTTTTTT. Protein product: CASSLGIRGEKLFF.

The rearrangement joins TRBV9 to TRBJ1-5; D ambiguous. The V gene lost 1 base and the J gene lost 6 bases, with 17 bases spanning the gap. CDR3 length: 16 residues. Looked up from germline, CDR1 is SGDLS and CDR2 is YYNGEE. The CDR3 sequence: CASSVFWEPPCQPQHF. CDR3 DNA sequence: TGTGCCAGCAGCGTATTTTGGGAACCGCCCTGTCAGCCCCAGCATTTT.

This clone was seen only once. CDR3 bases: TGTGCCAGCAGCGTAGAGGACGGCACAGATACGCAGTATTTT. Protein product: CASSVEDGTDTQYF. This chain links TRBV9 with TRBJ2-3; D is undetermined. Germline V CDR1 and CDR2: SGDLS, YYNGEE. CDR3 length: 14 amino acids. Trimming removed 0 bases at V and 1 base at J, with 6 bases between.

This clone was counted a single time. Here the CDR3 DNA reads TGTGCCAGCAGCGTAGAGATAGCGGGAGCCAAAAACATTCAGTACTTC. Its translation is CASSVEIAGAKNIQYF. The chain is built from TRBV9 and TRBJ2-4, with TRBD2 matching 7 bases. J lost 0 bases, V lost 0 bases, and 3 bases had no gene match. Germline values: CDR1 SGDLS, CDR2 YYNGEE. This CDR3 is 16 amino acids long.

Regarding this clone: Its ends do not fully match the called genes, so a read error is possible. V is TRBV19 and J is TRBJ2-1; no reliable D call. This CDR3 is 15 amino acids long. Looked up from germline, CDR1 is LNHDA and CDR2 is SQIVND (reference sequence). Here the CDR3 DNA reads TGTGCCAGTACTATAGCAGTTAGTCCCTACAATGAGCAGTTCTTC. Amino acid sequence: CASTIAVSPYNEQFF.

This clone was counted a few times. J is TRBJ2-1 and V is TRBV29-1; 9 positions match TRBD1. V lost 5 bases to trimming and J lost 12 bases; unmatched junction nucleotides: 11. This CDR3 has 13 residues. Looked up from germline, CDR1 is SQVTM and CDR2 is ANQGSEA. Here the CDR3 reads CSVTGGPGELQFF. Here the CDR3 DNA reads TGCAGCGTTACAGGGGGCCCTGGGGAGTTGCAGTTCTTC.

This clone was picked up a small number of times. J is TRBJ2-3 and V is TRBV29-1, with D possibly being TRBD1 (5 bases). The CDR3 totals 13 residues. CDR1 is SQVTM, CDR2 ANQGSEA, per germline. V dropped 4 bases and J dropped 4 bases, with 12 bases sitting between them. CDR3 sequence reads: CSVGSPGPDTQYF. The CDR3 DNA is TGCAGCGTTGGTTCGCCAGGGCCAGATACGCAGTATTTT.

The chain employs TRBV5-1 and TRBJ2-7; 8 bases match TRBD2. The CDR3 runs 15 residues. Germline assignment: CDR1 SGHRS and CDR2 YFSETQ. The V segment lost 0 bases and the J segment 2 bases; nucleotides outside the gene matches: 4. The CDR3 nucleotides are TGCGCCAGCAGCTTGGAGGGACTAGGGGCCTACGAGCAGTACTTC. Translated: CASSLEGLGAYEQYF. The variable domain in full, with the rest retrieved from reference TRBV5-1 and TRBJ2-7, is KAGVTQTPRYLIKTRGQQVTLSCSPISGHRSVSWYQQTPGQGLQFLFEYFSETQRNKGNFPGRFSGRQFSNSRSEMNVSTLELGDSALYLCASSLEGLGAYEQYFGPGTRLTVT.

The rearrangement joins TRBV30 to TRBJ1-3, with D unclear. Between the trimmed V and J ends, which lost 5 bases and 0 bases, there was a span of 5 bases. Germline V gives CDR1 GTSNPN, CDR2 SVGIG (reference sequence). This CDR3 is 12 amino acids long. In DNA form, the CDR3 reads TGTGCCTGGGCAGCCTCTGGAAACACCATATATTTT. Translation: CAWAASGNTIYF.

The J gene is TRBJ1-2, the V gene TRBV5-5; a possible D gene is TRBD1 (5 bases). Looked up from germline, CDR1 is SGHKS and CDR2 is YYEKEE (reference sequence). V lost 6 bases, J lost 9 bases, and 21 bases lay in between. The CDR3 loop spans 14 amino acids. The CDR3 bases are TGTGCCAGCACCCGGGCGCCAGGGCCCAGGAGCTACACCTTC. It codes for CASTRAPGPRSYTF.

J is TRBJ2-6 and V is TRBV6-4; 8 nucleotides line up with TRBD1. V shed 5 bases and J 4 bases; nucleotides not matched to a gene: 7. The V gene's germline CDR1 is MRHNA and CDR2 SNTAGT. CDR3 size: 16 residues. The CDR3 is CASSRTGSAGANVLTF. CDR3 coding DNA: TGTGCCAGCAGTAGGACAGGGTCTGCCGGGGCCAACGTCCTGACTTTC.

In nucleotides, the CDR3 is TGTGCCAGCAGTGACATCGGGGAGCAGTACTTC. This encodes CASSDIGEQYF. This rearrangement joins TRBV6-5 to TRBJ2-7; D is unclear. The ends were cut back, 5 bases at V and 7 bases at J, with 9 bases in the middle. The CDR3 consists of 11 residues. CDR1 MNHEY and CDR2 SVGAGI come from the germline V gene.

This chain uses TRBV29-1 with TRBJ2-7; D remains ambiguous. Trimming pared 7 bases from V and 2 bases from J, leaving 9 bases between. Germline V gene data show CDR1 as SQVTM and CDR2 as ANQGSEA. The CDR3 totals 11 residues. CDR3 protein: CSARMAYEQYF. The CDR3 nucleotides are TGCAGCGCGCGTATGGCCTACGAGCAGTACTTC.

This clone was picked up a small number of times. The CDR3: CASSQVLPTGQPQHF. CDR3 DNA sequence: TGCGCCAGCAGCCAAGTCCTTCCGACAGGGCAGCCCCAGCATTTT. V is TRBV4-1 and J is TRBJ1-5; 7 bases are a match to TRBD1. The germline V gene encodes CDR1 MGHRA and CDR2 YSYEKL. The V and J ends lost 1 base and 7 bases, in that order; junction bases with no gene match: 7. The CDR3 extends over 15 amino acids.

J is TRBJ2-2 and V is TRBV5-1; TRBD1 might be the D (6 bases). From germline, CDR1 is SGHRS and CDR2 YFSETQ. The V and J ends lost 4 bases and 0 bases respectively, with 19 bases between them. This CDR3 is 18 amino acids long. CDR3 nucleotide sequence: TGCGCCAGCAGCCTTATCCCACTGGGACAAACGAACACCGGGGAGCTGTTTTTT. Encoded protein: CASSLIPLGQTNTGELFF.

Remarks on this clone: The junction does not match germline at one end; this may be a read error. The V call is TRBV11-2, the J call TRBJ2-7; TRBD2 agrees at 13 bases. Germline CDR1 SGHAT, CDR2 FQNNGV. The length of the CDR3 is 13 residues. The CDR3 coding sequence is TGTGCCAGCAGACCTACTAGCGGGAGGGCTATAATCTTC. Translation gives CASRPTSGRAIIF.

Here the CDR3 reads CATSTRRRGGPSTYEQYF. CDR3 nucleotide sequence: TGTGCCACCAGCACCCGCAGAAGGGGGGGTCCGTCAACCTACGAGCAGTACTTC. The rearrangement links TRBV15 to TRBJ2-7, with a weak D call TRBD2 (7 bases). From germline, CDR1 is LNHNV and CDR2 YYDKDF (reference sequence). Trimming removed 4 bases from V and 2 bases from J, with 24 bases in between. This CDR3 region has 18 residues.